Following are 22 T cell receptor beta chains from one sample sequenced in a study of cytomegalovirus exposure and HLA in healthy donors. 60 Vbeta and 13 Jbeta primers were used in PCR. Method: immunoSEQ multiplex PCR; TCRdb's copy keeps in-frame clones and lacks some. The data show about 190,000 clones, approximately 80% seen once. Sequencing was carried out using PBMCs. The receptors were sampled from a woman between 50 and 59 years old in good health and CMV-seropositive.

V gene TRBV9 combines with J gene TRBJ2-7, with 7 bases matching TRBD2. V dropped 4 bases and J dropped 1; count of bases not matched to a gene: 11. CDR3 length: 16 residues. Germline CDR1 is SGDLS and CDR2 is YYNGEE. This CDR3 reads CASSPSWDYLSYEQYF. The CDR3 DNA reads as TGTGCCAGCAGCCCATCTTGGGACTATCTTTCCTACGAGCAGTACTTC.

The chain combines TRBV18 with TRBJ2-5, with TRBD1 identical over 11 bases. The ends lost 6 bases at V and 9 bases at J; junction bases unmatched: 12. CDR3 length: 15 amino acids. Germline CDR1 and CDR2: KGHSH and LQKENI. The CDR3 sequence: CASSTRTGGEEAQYF. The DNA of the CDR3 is TGTGCCAGCTCCACCCGGACAGGGGGCGAGGAGGCCCAGTACTTC.

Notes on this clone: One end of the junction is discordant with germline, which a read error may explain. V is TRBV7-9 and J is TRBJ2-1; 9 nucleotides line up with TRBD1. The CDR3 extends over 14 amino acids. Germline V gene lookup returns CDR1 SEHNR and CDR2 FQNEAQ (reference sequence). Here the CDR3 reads CSSSLTGTGSEQFF. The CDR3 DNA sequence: TGTTCCAGCAGCTTGACCGGGACAGGGAGTGAGCAGTTCTTC.

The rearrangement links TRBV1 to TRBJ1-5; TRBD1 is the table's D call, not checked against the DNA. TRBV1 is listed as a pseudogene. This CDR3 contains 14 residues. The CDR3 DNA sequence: TGCACCAGCAGCCTTCAGGGGGCCGATCAGCCCCAGCATTTT. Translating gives CTSSLQGADQPQHF.

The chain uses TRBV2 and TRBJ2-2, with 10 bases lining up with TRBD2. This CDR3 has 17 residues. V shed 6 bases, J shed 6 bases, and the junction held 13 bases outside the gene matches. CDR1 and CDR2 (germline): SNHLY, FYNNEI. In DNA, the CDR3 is TGTGCCAGCAGCCCAGCGGGGGGGCTGTCTGGCGCCGGGGAGCTGTTTTTT. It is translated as CASSPAGGLSGAGELFF.

The CDR3 DNA reads as TGTGCCAGCACCAGGACTAGCGGAACCTACGAGCAGTACTTC. Its protein product is CASTRTSGTYEQYF. The chain combines TRBV6-5 with TRBJ2-7, with 10 bases that match TRBD2. The trim removed 7 bases at V and 2 bases at J, leaving 5 bases unmatched. The CDR3 loop spans 14 amino acids. Germline V lookup: CDR1 MNHEY, CDR2 SVGAGI.

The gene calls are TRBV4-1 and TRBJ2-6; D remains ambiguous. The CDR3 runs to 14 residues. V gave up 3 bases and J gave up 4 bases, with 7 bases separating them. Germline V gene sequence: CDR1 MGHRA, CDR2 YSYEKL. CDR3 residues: CASSQQYGANVLTF. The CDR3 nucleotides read TGCGCCAGCAGCCAGCAGTACGGGGCCAACGTCCTGACTTTC.

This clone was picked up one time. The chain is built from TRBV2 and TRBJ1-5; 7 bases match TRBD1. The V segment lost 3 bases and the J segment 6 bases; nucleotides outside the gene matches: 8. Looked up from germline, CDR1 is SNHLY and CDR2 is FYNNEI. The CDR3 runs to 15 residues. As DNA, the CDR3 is TGTGCCAGCAGTGACCACAATAGGGACAGTCAGCCCCAGCATTTT. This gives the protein CASSDHNRDSQPQHF.

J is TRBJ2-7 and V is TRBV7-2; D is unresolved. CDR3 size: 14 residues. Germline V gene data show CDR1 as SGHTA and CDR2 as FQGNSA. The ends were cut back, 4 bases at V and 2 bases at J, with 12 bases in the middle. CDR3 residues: CASSYGFGPYEQYF. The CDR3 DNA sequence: TGTGCCAGCAGCTACGGGTTTGGCCCCTACGAGCAGTACTTC.

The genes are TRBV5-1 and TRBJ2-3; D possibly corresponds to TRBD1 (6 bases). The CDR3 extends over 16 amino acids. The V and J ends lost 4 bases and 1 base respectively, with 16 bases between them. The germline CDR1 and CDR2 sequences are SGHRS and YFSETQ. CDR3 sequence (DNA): TGCGCCAGCAGCCTACCACAGGGATTAGGCACAGATACGCAGTATTTT. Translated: CASSLPQGLGTDTQYF.

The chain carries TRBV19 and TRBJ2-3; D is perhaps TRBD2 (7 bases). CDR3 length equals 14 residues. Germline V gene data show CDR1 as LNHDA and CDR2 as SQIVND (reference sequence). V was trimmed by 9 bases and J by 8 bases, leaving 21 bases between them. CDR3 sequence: CASQSPRGRGTQYF. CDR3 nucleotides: TGTGCCAGCCAATCCCCGCGGGGGCGAGGTACGCAGTATTTT.

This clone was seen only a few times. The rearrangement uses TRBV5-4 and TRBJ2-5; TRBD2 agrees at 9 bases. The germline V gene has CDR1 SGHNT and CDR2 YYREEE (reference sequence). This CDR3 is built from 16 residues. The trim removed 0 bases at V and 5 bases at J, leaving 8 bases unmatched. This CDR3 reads CASSLASGARGETQYF. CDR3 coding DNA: TGTGCCAGCAGCTTGGCTAGCGGGGCCAGGGGGGAGACCCAGTACTTC.

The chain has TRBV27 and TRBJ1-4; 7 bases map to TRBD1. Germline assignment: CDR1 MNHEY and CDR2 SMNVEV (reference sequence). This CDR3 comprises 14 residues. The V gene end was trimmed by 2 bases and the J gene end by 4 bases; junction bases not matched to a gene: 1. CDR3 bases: TGTGCCAGCAGTTTACAGGGGGTTAATGAAAAACTGTTTTTT. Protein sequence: CASSLQGVNEKLFF.

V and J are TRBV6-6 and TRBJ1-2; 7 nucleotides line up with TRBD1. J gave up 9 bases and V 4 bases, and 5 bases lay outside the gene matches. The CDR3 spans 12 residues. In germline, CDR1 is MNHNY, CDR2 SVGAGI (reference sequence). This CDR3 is CASSFDRESYTF. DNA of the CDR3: TGTGCCAGCAGTTTCGACAGGGAGAGCTACACCTTC.

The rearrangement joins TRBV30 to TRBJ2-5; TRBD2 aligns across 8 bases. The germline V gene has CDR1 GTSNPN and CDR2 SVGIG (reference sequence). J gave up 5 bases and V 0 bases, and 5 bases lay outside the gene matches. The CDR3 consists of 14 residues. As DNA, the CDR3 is TGTGCCTGGAGTGTCGGGGGGGGCCAGGAGACCCAGTACTTC. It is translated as CAWSVGGGQETQYF.

CDR3 sequence (DNA): TGTGCCAGTAGGCACCGGGGGAGCTACGAGCAGTACTTC. Protein: CASRHRGSYEQYF. This rearrangement joins TRBV19 to TRBJ2-7; perhaps TRBD2 as D (6 bases). From germline, CDR1 is LNHDA and CDR2 SQIVND (reference sequence). CDR3 length: 13 residues. Between the trimmed V and J ends, which lost 6 bases and 3 bases, there was a span of 12 bases. Supplemented by reference TRBV19 and TRBJ2-7, the full variable domain reads DGGITQSPKYLFRKEGQNVTLSCEQNLNHDAMYWYRQDPGQGLRLIYYSQIVNDFQKGDIAEGYSVSREKKESFPLTVTSAQKNPTAFYLCASRHRGSYEQYFGPGTRLTVT.

CDR3 protein: CASSVDGRGTQYF. CDR3 in DNA: TGTGCCAGCAGCGTTGATGGGCGGGGTACGCAGTATTTT. The chain couples TRBV5-4 to TRBJ2-3; D may be TRBD2 (6 bases). CDR1 is SGHNT and CDR2 is YYREEE in the germline V gene (reference sequence). V lost 4 bases, J lost 8 bases, and 14 bases lay in between. The CDR3 contains 13 residues.

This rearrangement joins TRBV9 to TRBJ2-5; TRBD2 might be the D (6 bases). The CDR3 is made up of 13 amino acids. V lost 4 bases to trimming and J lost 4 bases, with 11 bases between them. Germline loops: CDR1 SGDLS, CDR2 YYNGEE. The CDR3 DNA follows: TGTGCCAGCAGCCCACACGGGGGAGAGACCCAGTACTTC. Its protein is CASSPHGGETQYF.

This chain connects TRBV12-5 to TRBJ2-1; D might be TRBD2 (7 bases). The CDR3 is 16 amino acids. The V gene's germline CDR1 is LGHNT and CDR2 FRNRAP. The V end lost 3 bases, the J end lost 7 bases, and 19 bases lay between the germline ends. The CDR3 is CASGLPSPGGDNEQFF. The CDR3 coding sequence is TGTGCTAGTGGTTTACCCTCTCCGGGGGGCGATAATGAGCAGTTCTTC.

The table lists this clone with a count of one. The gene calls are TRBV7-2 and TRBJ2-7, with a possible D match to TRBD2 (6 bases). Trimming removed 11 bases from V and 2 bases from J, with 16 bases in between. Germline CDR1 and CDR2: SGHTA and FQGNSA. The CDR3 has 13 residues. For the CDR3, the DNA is TGTGCCGGATCGACTAGTTCGGCCTACGAGCAGTACTTC. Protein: CAGSTSSAYEQYF.

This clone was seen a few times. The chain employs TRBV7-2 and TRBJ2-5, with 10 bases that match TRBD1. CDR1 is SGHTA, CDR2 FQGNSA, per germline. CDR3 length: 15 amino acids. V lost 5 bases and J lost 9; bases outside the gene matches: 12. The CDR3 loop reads CASSRTGTGEWAQYF. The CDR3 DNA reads TGTGCCAGCAGCCGTACCGGGACAGGGGAATGGGCCCAGTACTTC.

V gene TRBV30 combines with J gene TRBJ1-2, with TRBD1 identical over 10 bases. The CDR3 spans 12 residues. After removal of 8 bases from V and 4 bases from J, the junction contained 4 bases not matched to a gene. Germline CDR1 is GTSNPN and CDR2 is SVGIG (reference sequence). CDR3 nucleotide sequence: TGTGCCCGACAGGGGGCCGGCTATGGCTACACCTTC. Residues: CARQGAGYGYTF.